This entry is about one TCR beta chain. These data come from a study of identifying expanded T cells in peripheral blood. Profiled with immunoSEQ multiplex PCR; TCRdb holds only in-frame clones, not every one. The data hold more than 65,000 clones, with around 89% observed a single time. V lost 5 bases, J lost 2 bases, and 9 bases lay in between. The CDR3 has 13 residues. CDR1 and CDR2 (germline): SEHNR, FQNEAQ (reference sequence). Material for sequencing was blood. V usage is TRBV7-9 and J usage is TRBJ1-2; possibly TRBD1 for D (5 bases). The source is a person between 18 and 75 years old in good health. CDR3 protein: CASSMGPNYGYTF. CDR3 nucleotides: TGTGCCAGCAGCATGGGACCGAACTATGGCTACACCTTC.